The T cell receptor (beta chain) described here comes from a study of T cell responses to AZD1222 COVID-19 vaccine. Study observations and caveats: Donors, mostly white British, included more females; clonal diversity was possibly underestimated. In the spike-specific TCR repertoire, nearly half reportedly target unmutated variant regions. Among AZD1222 vaccinees, only six were seropositive at baseline.

Data came from immunoSEQ multiplex PCR; TCRdb stores just in-frame clones and leaves some out. The table includes 170,000 or so clones, approximately 93% detected once. As to this clone: The target antigen is unknown.

The V end was cut by 5 bases, the J end by 12 bases, with 16 bases between. Germline lookup yields CDR1 SQVTM and CDR2 ANQGSEA. The CDR3 runs 12 residues. The sequences come from peripheral blood, collected on day 0 of AZD1222 vaccination. The chain is built from TRBV29-1 and TRBJ1-4; D ambiguous. This sequence originates from an adult in good health. This CDR3 reads CSVRQSSAELFF. DNA for the CDR3: TGCAGCGTTAGGCAGTCTTCCGCGGAACTGTTTTTT.